A single sample is the source of the 18 T cell receptor beta chains below, sequenced in a study of shared clonotypes between healthy human individuals. Repertoires were generated with immunoSEQ multiplex PCR, while TCRdb's copy carries only in-frame clones and drops some. The table lists a few million clones, around 92% of them singletons. Sequencing was done on a sample of naive CD4+ T cells from PBMCs. Indicated subset: CD45RA+ positively selected. These receptors originate from a man aged 18 to 29 in good health. Some clones in this sample may be carry-over from other donors' samples.

Note on this clone: Other nucleotide sequences in the sample specify the same CDR3. V and J are TRBV2 and TRBJ2-2, with D possibly TRBD2 on 5 matching bases. Trimming left V 4 bases short and J 2 bases short, with 11 bases between. The CDR3 extends over 15 amino acids. Germline-derived CDR1 and CDR2 are SNHLY and FYNNEI. CDR3 DNA: TGTGCCAGCAGTGTGAATAGCGCAAACACCGGGGAGCTGTTTTTT. Its translation is CASSVNSANTGELFF.

In the case of this clone: Within the sample, other DNA sequences also encode this same CDR3. The gene calls are TRBV30 and TRBJ1-1; D remains ambiguous. The CDR3 is made up of 13 amino acids. Trimming stripped 2 bases from V and 2 bases from J, with 9 bases between. Per germline, CDR1 GTSNPN and CDR2 SVGIG (reference sequence). CDR3 DNA: TGTGCCTGGAGTAGAGGGCTCAACACTGAAGCTTTCTTT. It specifies CAWSRGLNTEAFF.

This sequence joins TRBV5-8 and TRBJ2-5; 9 positions match TRBD1. The CDR3 totals 14 residues. Germline CDR1 reads SGHTS; CDR2 reads YDEGEE. V shed 4 bases and J 6 bases; nucleotides not matched to a gene: 7. In DNA form, the CDR3 reads TGTGCCAGCAGCCGGGGACAGGGCTGGCAGACCCAGTACTTC. The encoded protein is CASSRGQGWQTQYF.

This clone was recorded once. The chain recombines TRBV6-6 with TRBJ1-3; tentative D call: TRBD1 (5 bases). Germline V gene data show CDR1 as MNHNY and CDR2 as SVGAGI (reference sequence). V lost 6 bases, J lost 2 bases, and 14 bases lay in between. This CDR3 has 15 amino acids. The CDR3 DNA sequence: TGTGCCAGCAGCCCCCGGACAACCGCTGGAAACACCATATATTTT. This codes for CASSPRTTAGNTIYF.

This clone was seen just once. This chain joins TRBV7-2 and TRBJ2-1, with D perhaps TRBD2 (5 bases). V lost 3 bases, J lost 8 bases, and 14 bases lay in between. The CDR3 sequence is 14 residues long. CDR1 is SGHTA and CDR2 is FQGNSA in the germline V gene. The CDR3 DNA reads as TGTGCCAGCAGCTTGATCGGCGCGGGTGATGAGCAGTTCTTC. Translating gives CASSLIGAGDEQFF.

This chain uses TRBV25-1 with TRBJ2-3; 8 positions match TRBD1. The length of the CDR3 is 15 residues. V lost 6 bases and J lost 1; bases outside the gene matches: 6. Germline V gene sequence: CDR1 MGHDK, CDR2 SYGVNS. CDR3 sequence: CASSPQGARTDTQYF. CDR3 nucleotide sequence: TGTGCCAGCAGCCCTCAGGGGGCTCGCACAGATACGCAGTATTTT. The whole variable domain, filled in from reference TRBV25-1 and TRBJ2-3, reads EADIYQTPRYLVIGTGKKITLECSQTMGHDKMYWYQQDPGMELHLIHYSYGVNSTEKGDLSSESTVSRIRTEHFPLTLESARPSHTSQYLCASSPQGARTDTQYFGPGTRLTVL.

J is TRBJ1-4 and V is TRBV28; TRBD1 matches at 7 bases. Germline CDR1 and CDR2: MDHEN and SYDVKM. CDR3 length equals 15 residues. With 6 bases clipped from V and 5 bases from J, the junction kept 9 bases outside the gene matches. The CDR3 coding sequence is TGTGCCAGCAGCCGTCTGGCAGGGGGAAATGAAAAACTGTTTTTT. This sequence encodes CASSRLAGGNEKLFF. The full variable domain, with the rest looked up from reference TRBV28 and TRBJ1-4, is DVKVTQSSRYLVKRTGEKVFLECVQDMDHENMFWYRQDPGLGLRLIYFSYDVKMKEKGDIPEGYSVSREKKERFSLILESASTNQTSMYLCASSRLAGGNEKLFFGSGTQLSVL.

The rearrangement joins TRBV10-3 to TRBJ1-2; TRBD1 aligns across 9 bases. The CDR3 runs 14 residues. V trimming: 6 bases; J trimming: 8 bases; junction bases outside the gene matches: 10. Germline V gives CDR1 ENHRY, CDR2 SYGVKD. Here the CDR3 DNA reads TGTGCCATCAGGATACAGGGGGCGCAGGCCGGCTACACCTTC. This codes for CAIRIQGAQAGYTF.

The gene calls are TRBV7-2 and TRBJ1-1, with 7 bases that match TRBD1. This CDR3 has 14 residues. Germline CDR1 SGHTA, CDR2 FQGNSA. V trimming: 2 bases; J trimming: 3 bases; junction bases outside the gene matches: 3. CDR3 loop: CASSLSRGDTEAFF. CDR3 DNA: TGTGCCAGCAGCTTAAGCAGGGGGGACACTGAAGCTTTCTTT.

This CDR3 reads CASSETGGPGNTIYF. CDR3 bases: TGTGCCAGCAGCGAAACAGGGGGCCCTGGAAACACCATATATTTT. The chain is built from TRBV5-6 and TRBJ1-3; 9 bases align to TRBD1. The V gene's germline CDR1 is SGHDT and CDR2 YYEEEE. With V trimmed by 4 bases and J by 2 bases, 4 bases remained unmatched. CDR3 length: 15 residues.

The V and J genes are TRBV30 and TRBJ1-6; 8 nucleotides line up with TRBD1. Trimming at V came to 2 bases and at J to 10 bases, leaving 4 bases not matched to a gene. The germline gives CDR1 GTSNPN, CDR2 SVGIG (reference sequence). This CDR3 has 13 amino acids. The CDR3 is CAWSQGAGSPLHF. In DNA form, the CDR3 reads TGTGCCTGGAGTCAGGGGGCAGGATCACCCCTCCACTTT.

The table lists this clone with a few counts. The chain links TRBV7-2 to TRBJ1-2, with D unresolved. There are 14 residues in the CDR3. Trimming took off 5 bases at V and 5 bases at J, with 15 bases between the two ends. Germline V gene sequence: CDR1 SGHTA, CDR2 FQGNSA. The CDR3 loop is CASSTRTRAYGYTF. DNA of the CDR3: TGTGCCAGCAGCACGCGGACCCGTGCGTATGGCTACACCTTC.

DNA of the CDR3: TGTGCCACCAGCAGGGGAGGGGGCTGGCAGCCCCAGCATTTT. Its translation is CATSRGGGWQPQHF. This rearrangement joins TRBV15 to TRBJ1-5; TRBD1 agrees at 7 bases. The junction had 6 bases not matched to a gene; V was cut back by 3 bases and J by 7 bases. The CDR3 is made up of 14 amino acids. Per germline, CDR1 LNHNV and CDR2 YYDKDF (reference sequence).

This chain joins TRBV2 and TRBJ1-3; 12 bases line up with TRBD1. CDR3 length equals 17 residues. The germline V gene encodes CDR1 SNHLY and CDR2 FYNNEI. Losses at the gene ends were 8 bases for V and 0 bases for J; bases not matched to a gene: 8. CDR3 sequence reads: CASRDRGLVYSGNTIYF. CDR3 coding DNA: TGTGCCAGCCGGGACAGGGGGCTAGTATACTCTGGAAACACCATATATTTT. Full variable domain (rest looked up from reference TRBV2 and TRBJ1-3): EPEVTQTPSHQVTQMGQEVILRCVPISNHLYFYWYRQILGQKVEFLVSFYNNEISEKSEIFDDQFSVERPDGSNFTLKIRSTKLEDSAMYFCASRDRGLVYSGNTIYFGEGSWLTVV.

The chain joins TRBV7-9 to TRBJ2-3, with TRBD2 as a possible D gene (6 bases). CDR3 length: 17 amino acids. V was trimmed by 4 bases and J by 3 bases, leaving 20 bases between them. CDR1 and CDR2 (germline): SEHNR, FQNEAQ (reference sequence). The CDR3 coding sequence is TGTGCCAGCAGCTCCCGGGGCGGGAAACTTTTTACAGATACGCAGTATTTT. Translation gives CASSSRGGKLFTDTQYF.

The gene calls are TRBV6-1 and TRBJ2-7; TRBD2 is a possible D gene (7 bases). Looked up from germline, CDR1 is MNHNS and CDR2 is SASEGT. The CDR3 has 14 amino acids. Trimming removed 2 bases from V and 3 bases from J, with 11 bases in between. CDR3 region: CASSEFGGLYEQYF. CDR3 nucleotide sequence: TGTGCCAGCAGTGAATTCGGGGGGCTCTACGAGCAGTACTTC.

V is TRBV2 and J is TRBJ1-2; a weak D match, TRBD1 (6 bases). With 7 bases removed from V and 2 bases from J, the gap between germline ends came to 11 bases. This CDR3 has 13 amino acids. Germline V gene data show CDR1 as SNHLY and CDR2 as FYNNEI. As DNA, the CDR3 is TGTGCCAGCACCCGGACAGAGAACTATGGCTACACCTTC. Protein sequence: CASTRTENYGYTF.

This sequence joins TRBV27 and TRBJ2-7; D not resolved. This CDR3 region has 16 residues. Germline assignment: CDR1 MNHEY and CDR2 SMNVEV (reference sequence). The V end was cut by 7 bases, the J end by 4 bases, with 23 bases between. CDR3 region: CASMSLWIGLGYEQYF. The CDR3 nucleotides are TGTGCCAGCATGTCGCTCTGGATCGGTCTAGGGTACGAGCAGTACTTC.